This T cell receptor beta chain was captured in a study of control samples from healthy donors and cancer patients. Produced via immunoSEQ multiplex PCR; TCRdb's table is partial and in-frame only. Among approximately 100,000 clones listed, about 83% were seen once. V lost 8 bases and J lost 7, with 17 bases in between. Germline loops: CDR1 SNHLY, CDR2 FYNNEI. The CDR3 loop spans 13 amino acids. The sequencing input was blood. V gene TRBV2 combines with J gene TRBJ1-2; possible D gene TRBD1, 5 bases. This sequence was found in a woman aged 35 to 49 in good health. The CDR3 DNA follows: TGTGCCAGCCAACTAGACAGCTCCCCTGGCTACACCTTC. Translated, it gives CASQLDSSPGYTF.